These 13 T cell receptor beta chains came from one sample sequenced in a study of blood T cell repertoires in COVID-19. Method: immunoSEQ multiplex PCR; TCRdb's copy keeps in-frame clones and lacks some. The sample comprises about 250,000 clones, approximately 84% of which are singletons, and over 1.5% rests with the top ten. The sequenced sample consisted of PBMCs or T cells enriched from blood (not recorded which). The receptors shown here come from a man aged 40-50 years who had recovered from COVID-19.

This clone has just one count. This chain connects TRBV27 to TRBJ1-6; D gene uncertain. V was shortened by 5 bases and J by 7 bases, with 12 bases between the two germline ends. The CDR3 length is 14 residues. Germline CDR1 MNHEY, CDR2 SMNVEV (reference sequence). The CDR3 sequence: CASSPYTGNSPLHF. The CDR3 nucleotides are TGTGCCAGCAGTCCTTATACGGGGAATTCACCCCTCCACTTT.

The chain couples TRBV9 to TRBJ2-1, with 13 positions matching TRBD2. V was pared by 2 bases and J by 0 bases, with 8 bases of the junction left unmatched. The CDR3 is 19 amino acids. Germline CDR1 is SGDLS and CDR2 is YYNGEE. CDR3 sequence: CASSVGGTSGALSYNEQFF. The CDR3 coding sequence is TGTGCCAGCAGCGTGGGGGGGACTAGCGGGGCCCTCTCCTACAATGAGCAGTTCTTC.

The V gene is TRBV18, the J gene TRBJ2-2, with 9 bases matching TRBD2. The V and J ends lost 4 bases and 3 bases, in that order; junction bases with no gene match: 6. CDR3 size: 16 residues. The V gene's germline CDR1 is KGHSH and CDR2 LQKENI. The DNA for the CDR3 is TGTGCCAGCTCACGTCCTAGCGGGGACTACACCGGGGAGCTGTTTTTT. It specifies CASSRPSGDYTGELFF.

This clone turned up a few times. The chain joins TRBV5-6 to TRBJ1-2; 9 nucleotides align to TRBD1. The germline CDR1 and CDR2 sequences are SGHDT and YYEEEE. The V and J ends lost 4 bases and 4 bases, in that order; junction bases with no gene match: 8. This CDR3 spans 15 amino acids. The CDR3 DNA reads as TGTGCCAGCAGCCCCGTGTGGGACAGGGCCTATGGCTACACCTTC. It yields the protein CASSPVWDRAYGYTF.

The genes are TRBV2 and TRBJ2-1; D call uncertain. Germline V gene sequence: CDR1 SNHLY, CDR2 FYNNEI. The V and J ends lost 6 bases and 0 bases respectively, with 6 bases between them. CDR3 length: 13 amino acids. DNA for the CDR3: TGTGCCAGCAGGGCCCCCTCCTACAATGAGCAGTTCTTC. Translation: CASRAPSYNEQFF.

This clone was found a few times. This chain uses TRBV12-5 with TRBJ2-1; 7 bases match TRBD2. Germline assignment: CDR1 LGHNT and CDR2 FRNRAP. The CDR3 consists of 17 residues. V gave up 1 base and J gave up 2 bases; unmatched junction bases: 8. As DNA, the CDR3 is TGTGCTAGTGGTTTGGGTTGGACTAGTAGTACCTACAATGAGCAGTTCTTC. As protein: CASGLGWTSSTYNEQFF.

This chain connects TRBV5-5 to TRBJ2-7; D call uncertain. The CDR3 totals 15 residues. Germline CDR1 reads SGHKS; CDR2 reads YYEKEE (reference sequence). V was cut by 0 bases and J by 0 bases, with 10 bases left in between. The CDR3 spells CASSLVPHRSYEQYF. Written as DNA, the CDR3 is TGTGCCAGCAGCTTGGTCCCACACCGCTCCTACGAGCAGTACTTC.

This chain uses TRBV6-5 with TRBJ2-5; D is unclear. Per the germline V gene, CDR1 is MNHEY and CDR2 is SVGAGI. The CDR3 is made up of 13 amino acids. V was clipped by 3 bases and J by 5 bases, with 10 bases between them. CDR3 protein: CASSYSTPETQYF. The CDR3 nucleotides read TGTGCCAGCAGTTATTCGACTCCTGAGACCCAGTACTTC.

CDR3 in amino acids: CASSISQMLLNEQFF. DNA for the CDR3: TGTGCCAGTAGTATTAGTCAGATGCTACTAAATGAGCAGTTCTTC. The genes are TRBV19 and TRBJ2-1; D gene unclear. The CDR3 sequence is 15 residues long. Germline V gene lookup returns CDR1 LNHDA and CDR2 SQIVND (reference sequence). V lost 3 bases, J lost 7 bases, and 16 bases lay in between.

The rearrangement uses TRBV28 and TRBJ2-5; the match to TRBD2 covers 12 bases. In germline, CDR1 is MDHEN, CDR2 SYDVKM. CDR3 length: 14 residues. With V trimmed by 6 bases and J by 4 bases, 3 bases remained unmatched. The CDR3 DNA reads TGTGCCAGCAGGAAGGGACTAGCGGGAGAGACCCAGTACTTC. As protein: CASRKGLAGETQYF.

This clone came up many times. The chain couples TRBV6-2 or TRBV6-3 to TRBJ1-1, with D unresolved. The CDR3 contains 18 residues. Germline CDR1 and CDR2: MNHEY and SVGEGT. Deletions cut 0 bases from V and 0 bases from J, with 17 bases between. The CDR3 loop reads CASSYSKAAVVVNTEAFF. CDR3 in DNA: TGTGCCAGCAGTTACTCTAAGGCGGCGGTGGTCGTGAACACTGAAGCTTTCTTT.

The chain has TRBV27 and TRBJ1-4; 7 bases line up with TRBD1. J was trimmed by 7 bases and V by 4 bases; bases with no gene match: 6. The V gene's germline CDR1 is MNHEY and CDR2 SMNVEV (reference sequence). The CDR3 is made up of 14 amino acids. CDR3 nucleotides: TGTGCCAGCAGTTCGACAGGGTGGGGTGAAAAACTGTTTTTT. It codes for CASSSTGWGEKLFF.

A single count supports this clone. This chain connects TRBV2 to TRBJ1-1; D is undetermined. CDR3 length: 11 residues. Germline CDR1 reads SNHLY; CDR2 reads FYNNEI. Trimming took off 6 bases at V and 7 bases at J, with 9 bases between the two ends. The CDR3 reads CASRMTGEAFF. The CDR3 DNA sequence: TGTGCCAGCAGAATGACGGGTGAAGCTTTCTTT.